This entry describes one T cell receptor (beta chain). Its antigen is unidentified. Measured with immunoSEQ multiplex PCR; TCRdb has only the in-frame clones, and not every one. The data show about 52,000 clones, and the top ten clones hold about 0.82%. These data are taken from a study of Tregs in tolerant kidney transplant recipients. Whole-study findings and limits: Changing PCR primers prevented nucleotide comparison between some patients' samples.

The clonotype was recovered from a human donor who received a combined kidney and bone marrow transplant. The sample was CD4+ T cells from blood, taken before the transplant.

This chain's CDR3 is CASSPAGQGTSGNTIYF. CDR3 DNA, as far as it was read: TGTGCCAGCTCACCGGCGGGGCAGGGTACATCTGGAAACACC. The V call is TRBV18, the J call TRBJ1-3, with D perhaps matching TRBD1 (5 bases). The read falls 3 residues short of the CDR3 end, and the missing part is taken from the germline J gene. The CDR3 runs to 17 residues. Per the germline V gene, CDR1 is KGHSH and CDR2 is LQKENI. Trimming shortened V by 3 bases and J by 1 base, and 16 bases separated the two germline ends.